The entry below gives a single T cell receptor (beta chain) sequence along with its context. The CDR3 extends over 15 amino acids. The germline V gene encodes CDR1 SGHTA and CDR2 FQGNSA. V was cut by 2 bases and J by 6 bases, with 16 bases left in between. This specimen belongs to a study of blood T cell repertoires in COVID-19. The table came from immunoSEQ multiplex PCR; TCRdb's copy has only in-frame clones and leaves some out. The sample lists tens of thousands of clones, approximately 92% occurring once. The sequenced material came from peripheral blood. This chain connects TRBV7-2 to TRBJ1-1; tentatively, D is TRBD1 (6 bases). The sequence derives from a man in his sixties with acute or convalescent COVID-19. The CDR3: CASSLRIEGVPEAFF. In nucleotides, the CDR3 is TGTGCCAGCAGCTTAAGAATAGAGGGGGTTCCTGAAGCTTTCTTT. Complete variable domain (other parts from reference TRBV7-2 and TRBJ1-1): GAGVSQSPSNKVTEKGKDVELRCDPISGHTALYWYRQSLGQGLEFLIYFQGNSAPDKSGLPSDRFSAERTGGSVSTLTIQRTQQEDSAVYLCASSLRIEGVPEAFFGQGTRLTVV.